This is a list of T cell receptor beta chains from one sample in a study of T cells in Graves' hyperthyroidism and ophthalmopathy. One entry per CDR3 protein results from TCRdb running MiXCR on the multiplex PCR reads. The data hold around 760,000 distinct CDR3 sequences, with approximately 40% observed a single time. What was sequenced was blood. These receptors were taken from a woman in her thirties or forties with Graves' hyperthyroidism. Both conserved end residues are trimmed from each CDR3. Fields, in order: V gene, clone size, J gene, CDR3 protein. Some rows mark clone size as missing; the rest say once, few, many or name a class of expanded clone.

V gene: TRBV12-3/TRBV12-4; clone size: few; J gene: TRBJ2-2; CDR3 protein: ASSLAVVGTGELF
V gene: TRBV19; clone size: few; J gene: TRBJ1-2; CDR3 protein: ASSIGARGSNYGYT
V gene: TRBV10-3; clone size: many; J gene: TRBJ2-5; CDR3 protein: AIQPQGAQY
V gene: TRBV2; clone size: -; J gene: TRBJ1-2; CDR3 protein: ASSESYT
V gene: TRBV7-2; clone size: many; J gene: TRBJ2-2; CDR3 protein: ASSLVSTGELF
V gene: TRBV3-1; clone size: -; J gene: TRBJ2-7; CDR3 protein: ASSHGLAGGPRS
V gene: TRBV7-9; clone size: many; J gene: TRBJ1-1; CDR3 protein: ASSLTGTGITEAF
V gene: TRBV7-2; clone size: -; J gene: -; CDR3 protein: ASSLAIRSYNEQF
V gene: TRBV20-1; clone size: -; J gene: TRBJ1-1; CDR3 protein: SAAGRRTNTEAF
V gene: TRBV6-5; clone size: -; J gene: TRBJ2-5; CDR3 protein: ASSDTGAGGETQY
V gene: TRBV19; clone size: many; J gene: TRBJ1-1; CDR3 protein: ASSPRGGTANTEAF
V gene: TRBV29-1; clone size: many; J gene: TRBJ1-1; CDR3 protein: SVVGGLEAF
V gene: TRBV7-2; clone size: -; J gene: -; CDR3 protein: ASSLRLAGADEQF
V gene: TRBV5-6; clone size: -; J gene: TRBJ1-4; CDR3 protein: ASSQTGTATNEKLF
V gene: TRBV2; clone size: -; J gene: TRBJ1-2; CDR3 protein: ASAGQGAGGYT
V gene: TRBV10-3; clone size: few; J gene: TRBJ1-1; CDR3 protein: ASSTNGGYGEAF
V gene: TRBV19; clone size: -; J gene: TRBJ1-2; CDR3 protein: ASTTPGVHGYT
V gene: TRBV7-9; clone size: few; J gene: TRBJ2-5; CDR3 protein: ASSPLQGIQETQY
V gene: TRBV10-3; clone size: many; J gene: TRBJ1-2; CDR3 protein: ATLAGYYGYT
V gene: TRBV12-5; clone size: -; J gene: TRBJ1-2; CDR3 protein: ASGLAQGEHYGYT
V gene: TRBV12-3/TRBV12-4; clone size: -; J gene: TRBJ1-2; CDR3 protein: ASSSQGGQGAWGYT